This T cell receptor beta chain was captured in a study of T cell responses to AZD1222 COVID-19 vaccine. Findings and limits, study-wide: Breadth and depth of Spike-specific TCRs rose after two AZD1222 doses. Every sample of the repertoires postdated the peak T cell response.

CDR3 length: 15 residues. V lost 2 bases and J lost 5; bases outside the gene matches: 5. Germline CDR1 reads SGDLS; CDR2 reads YYNGEE. The method was immunoSEQ multiplex PCR; TCRdb's version includes in-frame clones alone and lacks a portion of them. This table has 80,000 or so clones, nearly 90% appearing once. As concerns this clone: Antigen specificity is unknown.

V gene TRBV9 combines with J gene TRBJ2-2, with 8 bases identical to TRBD2. This sample comprised peripheral blood, obtained on day 0 of AZD1222 vaccination. This clonotype was obtained from an adult in good health. The CDR3: CASSVEGLETGELFF. CDR3 nucleotides: TGTGCCAGCAGCGTGGAGGGACTAGAGACCGGGGAGCTGTTTTTT.